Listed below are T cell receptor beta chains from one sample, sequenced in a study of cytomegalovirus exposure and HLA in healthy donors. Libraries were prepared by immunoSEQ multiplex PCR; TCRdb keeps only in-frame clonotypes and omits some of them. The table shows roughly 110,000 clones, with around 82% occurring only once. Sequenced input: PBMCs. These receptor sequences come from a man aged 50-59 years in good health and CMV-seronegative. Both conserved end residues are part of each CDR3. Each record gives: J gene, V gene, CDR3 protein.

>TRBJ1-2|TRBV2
CASSVGGDGYTF
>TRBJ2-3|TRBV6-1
CASGSGFHTDTQYF
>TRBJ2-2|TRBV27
CASSPHNTGELFF
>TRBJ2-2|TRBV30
CAWSVLVGDTGELFF
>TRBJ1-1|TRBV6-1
CASSKDRPNTEAFF
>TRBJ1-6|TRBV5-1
CASSLELGHYNSPLHF
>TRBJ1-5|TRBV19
CASSPPLTGLGNQPQHF
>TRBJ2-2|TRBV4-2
CASSQEITAGTGELFF
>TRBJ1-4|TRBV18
CASSPPGEKLFF
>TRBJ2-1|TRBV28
CASSQTGGAYNEQFF
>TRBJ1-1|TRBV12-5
CASGFGGETEAFF
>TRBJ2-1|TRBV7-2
CASSLDGGENEQFF
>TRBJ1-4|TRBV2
CASSGRAGEKLFF
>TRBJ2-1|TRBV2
CASSRGVWDRGNEQFF
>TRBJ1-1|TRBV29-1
CSVSRTENTEAFF
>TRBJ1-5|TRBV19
CASSIRDRGDGQPQHF
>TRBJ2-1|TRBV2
CASFLAGGYNEQFF
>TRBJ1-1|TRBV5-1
CASSFLDREAFF
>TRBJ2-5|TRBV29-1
CSCREVEETQYF
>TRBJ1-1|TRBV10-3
CAISQTTGERSAEAFF
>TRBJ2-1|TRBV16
CASSQRLADEQFF
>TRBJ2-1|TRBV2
CASRSSVSPNEQFF
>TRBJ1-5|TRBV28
CASSLQPGNSNQPQHF